This entry lists 18 T cell receptor beta chains sequenced from one sample in a study of identical twins. TCRdb reprocessed the 5' RACE reads with MiXCR, giving one entry per CDR3 protein. The table lists approximately 1.8 million distinct CDR3 sequences, under 35% of them singletons. Input material: cord blood. The receptors originated from a newborn girl in good health.

CDR3 sequence reads: CASSFQLAGEGNEQFF. The DNA for the CDR3 is TGTGCCAGCAGCTTCCAACTAGCGGGAGAAGGCAATGAGCAGTTCTTC. The chain recombines TRBV5-4 with TRBJ2-1; 11 bases map to TRBD2. The germline V gene encodes CDR1 SGHNT and CDR2 YYREEE (reference sequence). CDR3 size: 16 residues. V shed 2 bases, J shed 6 bases, and the junction held 7 bases outside the gene matches. Variable domain in full (rest from reference TRBV5-4 and TRBJ2-1): ETGVTQSPTHLIKTRGQQVTLRCSSQSGHNTVSWYQQALGQGPQFIFQYYREEENGRGNFPPRFSGLQFPNYSSELNVNALELDDSALYLCASSFQLAGEGNEQFFGPGTRLTVL.

A few counts support this clonotype. The V and J genes are TRBV12-5 and TRBJ1-1, with D hard to call. The length of the CDR3 is 13 residues. In germline, CDR1 is LGHNT, CDR2 FRNRAP. Trimming removed 2 bases at V and 1 base at J, with 5 bases between. The CDR3 protein is CASGLKGNTEAFF. CDR3 DNA: TGTGCTAGTGGTTTGAAGGGGAACACTGAAGCTTTCTTT.

This clonotype was seen many times. The genes are TRBV20-1 and TRBJ2-7; a possible D gene is TRBD1 (5 bases). Germline V gene data show CDR1 as DFQATT and CDR2 as SNEGSKA (reference sequence). The germline V and J ends were trimmed by 3 bases and 3 bases, with 15 bases remaining between them. This CDR3 comprises 14 residues. DNA for the CDR3: TGCAGTGCTAGGGCCATCGACAGCCTCTACGAGCAGTACTTC. Protein sequence: CSARAIDSLYEQYF.

This chain links TRBV28 with TRBJ2-1, with TRBD2 matching 11 bases. V lost 5 bases to trimming and J lost 10 bases; unmatched junction nucleotides: 19. The CDR3 loop spans 18 amino acids. The germline V gene has CDR1 MDHEN and CDR2 SYDVKM. Here the CDR3 DNA reads TGTGCCAGCAGTCTATACAAGACTAGCGGGAACCTCCGGTACGAGCAGTTCTTC. This encodes CASSLYKTSGNLRYEQFF.

Regarding this clonotype: One junction end disagrees with the germline gene, perhaps due to a read error. The V gene is TRBV5-1, the J gene TRBJ2-5; 10 nucleotides line up with TRBD2. The DNA end favors TRBJ2-7, so the J call may be wrong. The CDR3 extends over 14 amino acids. Germline CDR1 reads SGHRS; CDR2 reads YFSETQ. CDR3 in DNA: TGCGTCAGCAGCGGCGAGCGGGAGGGGTACGAGCAGTACTTC. Residues: CVSSGEREGYEQYF.

V and J are TRBV7-2 and TRBJ2-1; D might be TRBD2 (6 bases). Germline values: CDR1 SGHTA, CDR2 FQGNSA. The CDR3 sequence is 16 residues long. V lost 3 bases, J lost 7 bases, and 19 bases lay in between. CDR3 in amino acids: CASSFSSGSRSNEQFF. CDR3 sequence (DNA): TGTGCCAGCAGCTTTTCTTCCGGGAGCCGCTCAAATGAGCAGTTCTTC.

The chain has TRBV30 and TRBJ2-7; 10 bases match TRBD2. Germline CDR1 is GTSNPN and CDR2 is SVGIG (reference sequence). V lost 0 bases and J lost 2; bases outside the gene matches: 4. This CDR3 is built from 15 residues. This CDR3 reads CAWSVQLAGTYEQYF. The CDR3 DNA reads TGTGCCTGGAGTGTCCAACTAGCGGGGACCTACGAGCAGTACTTC.

The sample holds a few counts of this clonotype. The V call is TRBV19, the J call TRBJ2-3; a possible D gene is TRBD2 (6 bases). Between the trimmed V and J ends, which lost 3 bases and 7 bases, there was a span of 14 bases. Germline CDR1 and CDR2: LNHDA and SQIVND (reference sequence). The CDR3 extends over 14 amino acids. The CDR3 here is CASSMGQGLHTQYF. The CDR3 bases are TGTGCCAGTAGTATGGGTCAGGGACTCCATACGCAGTATTTT.

The chain employs TRBV11-2 and TRBJ2-1; perhaps D is TRBD1 or TRBD2 (10 bases each). This CDR3 spans 23 amino acids. The V gene lost 3 bases and the J gene lost 0 bases, with 33 bases spanning the gap. Germline-derived CDR1 and CDR2 are SGHAT and FQNNGV. CDR3 loop: CASSFGDRGTSSGGSSSYNEQFF. The CDR3 DNA is TGTGCCAGCAGCTTTGGGGACAGGGGAACGTCTAGCGGGGGCTCGAGCTCCTACAATGAGCAGTTCTTC.

The V gene is TRBV12-3 or TRBV12-4, the J gene TRBJ2-2, with D possibly called TRBD1 or TRBD2 (5 bases each). The CDR3 has 15 amino acids. V lost 4 bases to trimming and J lost 0 bases, with 9 bases between them. CDR3 nucleotide sequence: TGTGCCAGCAGTTCCCAGGGAGCGAACACCGGGGAGCTGTTTTTT. This codes for CASSSQGANTGELFF.

The CDR3 region has the DNA TGCGCCAGCAGCGCAAGGACTAGCGGAAACACCGGGGAGCTGTTTTTT. Its protein product is CASSARTSGNTGELFF. This chain links TRBV5-1 with TRBJ2-2; 10 bases fit TRBD2. CDR3 length equals 16 residues. V shed 4 bases and J 2 bases; nucleotides not matched to a gene: 5. Germline V gene data show CDR1 as SGHRS and CDR2 as YFSETQ.

The chain uses TRBV12-3 or TRBV12-4 and TRBJ2-5; 9 bases map to TRBD2. The CDR3 covers 15 residues. Germline trimming cut 5 bases from V and 5 bases from J; bases unmatched to any gene: 9. In nucleotides, the CDR3 is TGTGCCAGCAGTCAAGCGGGAGGCGCCCGGGAGACCCAGTACTTC. This gives the protein CASSQAGGARETQYF.

This clonotype has a handful of counts. This chain uses TRBV9 with TRBJ2-1; D might be TRBD1 (6 bases). V lost 5 bases, J lost 0 bases, and 12 bases lay in between. The CDR3 runs 15 residues. Germline values: CDR1 SGDLS, CDR2 YYNGEE. The CDR3 region is CASSTGFLSYNEQFF. Written as DNA, the CDR3 is TGTGCCAGCAGTACAGGGTTCCTCTCCTACAATGAGCAGTTCTTC.

This clonotype was seen a few times. This chain uses TRBV5-6 with TRBJ2-1; the D gene is possibly TRBD1 (5 bases). The CDR3 consists of 15 residues. V was clipped by 0 bases and J by 4 bases, with 11 bases between them. The germline gives CDR1 SGHDT, CDR2 YYEEEE. CDR3 DNA sequence: TGTGCCAGCAGCTTGGTGACAGTTAGGTACAATGAGCAGTTCTTC. Translation gives CASSLVTVRYNEQFF.

This clonotype was counted only a few times. The chain links TRBV24-1 to TRBJ2-1, with D perhaps TRBD2 (6 bases). This CDR3 has 13 amino acids. The V end lost 3 bases, the J end lost 10 bases, and 12 bases lay between the germline ends. Germline V lookup: CDR1 KGHDR, CDR2 SFDVKD. The CDR3 spells CATSDEPGLEQFF. The CDR3 bases are TGTGCCACCAGTGATGAACCGGGACTGGAGCAGTTCTTC.

This clonotype was detected only a few times. The chain carries TRBV15 and TRBJ2-3; 7 bases align to TRBD2. V trimming: 5 bases; J trimming: 2 bases; junction bases outside the gene matches: 7. The CDR3 extends over 15 amino acids. Germline CDR1 LNHNV, CDR2 YYDKDF (reference sequence). DNA of the CDR3: TGTGCCACCAGCTGGAGCGGGAACCCCACAGATACGCAGTATTTT. Protein product: CATSWSGNPTDTQYF.

The V gene is TRBV7-2, the J gene TRBJ2-5; D remains unclear. This CDR3 spans 15 amino acids. Germline lookup yields CDR1 SGHTA and CDR2 FQGNSA. V lost 1 base, J lost 11 bases, and 20 bases lay in between. CDR3 nucleotide sequence: TGTGCCAGCAGCTTAGTGCAGTCCCGCGCTAGTGAGCAGTACTTC. Translating it yields CASSLVQSRASEQYF.

A few counts support this clonotype. The chain combines TRBV4-2 with TRBJ2-7, with D unresolved. The germline V gene encodes CDR1 LGHNA and CDR2 YNFKEQ. V lost 1 base and J 4 bases, leaving 20 bases between the germline ends. CDR3 size: 17 residues. The CDR3, as DNA: TGTGCCAGCAGCCAAGTCGCGCAGCCTGAATTTCCTTACGAGCAGTACTTC. Protein product: CASSQVAQPEFPYEQYF.